This record concerns one TCR beta chain sequence. Its cognate antigen is unknown. The assay was immunoSEQ multiplex PCR, and TCRdb's table has in-frame clones only and misses some. The data contain about 70,000 clones, around 86% of them singletons. The CDR3 is made up of 13 amino acids. CDR1 is SNHLY and CDR2 is FYNNEI in the germline V gene. V gave up 4 bases and J gave up 9 bases; unmatched junction bases: 6. The source of the sample is a study of OX40 agonist ivuxolimab in advanced cancers. The wider study: It was ivuxolimab, an agonistic anti-OX40 (CD134) antibody, that patients were treated with. One patient with hepatocellular carcinoma and two with cutaneous melanoma, three in all, had partial responses.

General observations from the study: The study did not work out the antigen specificity of the expanded peripheral T cells. Patients who responded partially at 0.1-3.0 mg/kg showed clonal expansion ranking among the lowest.

The material sequenced was CD4+ or CD8+ T cells sorted from blood, taken in a trial of the OX40 agonist ivuxolimab. This TCR was recovered from an adult with an advanced solid tumor such as melanoma, head and neck, liver or kidney cancer. The chain combines TRBV2 with TRBJ2-1; TRBD2 matches 7 bases. In DNA form, the CDR3 reads TGTGCCAGCAGTGGGCTAGCGGAGGGTGAGCAGTTCTTC. It yields the protein CASSGLAEGEQFF.